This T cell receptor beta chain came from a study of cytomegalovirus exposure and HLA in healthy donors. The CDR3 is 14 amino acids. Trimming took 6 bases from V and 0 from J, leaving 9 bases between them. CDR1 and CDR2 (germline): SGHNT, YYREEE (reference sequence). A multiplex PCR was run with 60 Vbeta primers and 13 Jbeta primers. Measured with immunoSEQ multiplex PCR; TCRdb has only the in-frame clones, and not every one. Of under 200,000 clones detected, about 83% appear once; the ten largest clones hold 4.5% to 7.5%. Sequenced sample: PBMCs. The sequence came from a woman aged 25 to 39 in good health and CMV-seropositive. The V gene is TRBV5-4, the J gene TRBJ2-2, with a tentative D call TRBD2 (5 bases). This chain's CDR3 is CASKAVSNTGELFF. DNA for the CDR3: TGTGCCAGCAAAGCGGTATCGAACACCGGGGAGCTGTTTTTT.